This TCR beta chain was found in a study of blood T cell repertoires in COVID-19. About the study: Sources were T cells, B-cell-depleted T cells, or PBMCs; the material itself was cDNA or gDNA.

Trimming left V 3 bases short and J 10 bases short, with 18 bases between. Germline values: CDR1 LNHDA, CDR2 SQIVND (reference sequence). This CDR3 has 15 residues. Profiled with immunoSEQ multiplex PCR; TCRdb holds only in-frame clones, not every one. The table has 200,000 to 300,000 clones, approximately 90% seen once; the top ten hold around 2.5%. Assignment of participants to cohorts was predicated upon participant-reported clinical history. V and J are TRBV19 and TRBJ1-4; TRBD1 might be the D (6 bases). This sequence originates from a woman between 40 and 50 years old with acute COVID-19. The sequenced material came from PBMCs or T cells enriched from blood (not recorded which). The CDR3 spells CASSIRQAGSGKLFF. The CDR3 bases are TGTGCCAGTAGTATTCGACAGGCTGGGAGTGGAAAACTGTTTTTT.